This paragraph covers one T cell receptor beta chain sequence. These data come from a study of blood T cell repertoires in COVID-19. Per the study methods: Researchers report that nucleated cell counts were estimated from reference gene primer amplification. Method: immunoSEQ multiplex PCR; TCRdb's copy keeps in-frame clones and lacks some. For V, J and clone size, that table is used; D and trimming come from the DNA. The sample lists over 80,000 clones; 80% to 90% were seen once. CDR3 length: 16 amino acids. V shed 4 bases and J shed 0 bases, with 14 bases lying between them. The germline gives CDR1 SGHRS, CDR2 YFSETQ.

Sequencing used peripheral blood. The chain links TRBV5-1 to TRBJ2-1; TRBD2 is a possible D gene (5 bases). This TCR was sampled from an elderly man with active or convalescent COVID-19. The CDR3 nucleotides read TGCGCCAGCAGCGCAACTAGTTTAATCTCCTACAATGAGCAGTTCTTC. Translating it yields CASSATSLISYNEQFF.